This TCR beta chain was captured in a study of cytomegalovirus exposure and HLA in healthy donors. CDR1 is MNHNS and CDR2 is SASEGT in the germline V gene. The CDR3 contains 13 residues. After removal of 6 bases from V and 7 bases from J, the junction contained 5 bases not matched to a gene. Absent from the records is this donor's CMV serostatus. Turning to this clone: The antigen remains unidentified. This specimen includes other DNA sequences encoding the same CDR3.

Overall study findings and caveats: Per a later analysis, HLA-associated TCR beta chains showed more clonal expansion than other, equally common TCR beta chains. Reported performance of the classifier showed diagnosis of cytomegalovirus status with high specificity and sensitivity.

This PCR relied on a set of 60 Vbeta primers and 13 Jbeta primers. Profiled with immunoSEQ multiplex PCR; TCRdb holds only in-frame clones, not every one. This table holds about 140,000 clones, 73% found once. This receptor was taken from a human donor in good health. This chain uses TRBV6-1 with TRBJ1-5, with 8 bases aligning to TRBD1. Sequencing was carried out using PBMCs. CDR3 nucleotides: TGTGCCAGCAGCACGGACAGGGACCAGCCCCAGCATTTT. It specifies CASSTDRDQPQHF.